This is a list of T cell receptor beta chains from one sample in a study of blood T cell repertoires in COVID-19. Measured with immunoSEQ multiplex PCR; TCRdb has only the in-frame clones, and not every one. Among around 94,000 clones, around 81% were seen once, and the ten largest hold around 6.5%. Sequenced sample: peripheral blood. These receptor sequences come from a man in his fifties or sixties with acute or convalescent COVID-19. Each CDR3 is given with its conserved first and last residue. D genes are given only for firm matches. Clone size is stated in some rows and not others, as once, few, many or a class when expanded.

j_call | d_call | clone_size | v_call | cdr3_aa | cdr3_nt
TRBJ2-1 | TRBD1 | NA | TRBV28 | CASSLFGQGNYNEQFF | TGTGCCAGCAGTTTATTCGGACAGGGGAACTACAATGAGCAGTTCTTC
TRBJ2-3 | NA | once | TRBV5-1 | CASSLGRSGGNTDTQYF | TGCGCCAGCAGCTTGGGGCGATCCGGGGGAAACACAGATACGCAGTATTTT
TRBJ2-1 | TRBD2 | NA | TRBV7-2 | CASSPLAGGGGNEQFF | TGTGCCAGCAGCCCCCTAGCGGGGGGAGGAGGCAATGAGCAGTTCTTC
TRBJ1-1 | NA | once | TRBV7-2 | CASSFRHRVDTEAFF | TGTGCCAGCAGCTTCCGGCACAGGGTGGACACTGAAGCTTTCTTT
TRBJ2-2 | NA | NA | TRBV4-3 | CASSQEGDSRTGELFF | TGCGCCAGCAGCCAAGAGGGCGACAGCCGAACCGGGGAGCTGTTTTTT
TRBJ2-3 | NA | NA | TRBV9 | CASSVGGNTQYF | TGTGCCAGCAGCGTAGGGGGCAATACGCAGTATTTT
TRBJ2-7 | NA | NA | TRBV29-1 | CSVEEYRVASEPYEQYF | TGCAGCGTTGAAGAATACCGGGTTGCTAGCGAACCCTACGAGCAGTACTTC
TRBJ2-1 | TRBD1 | NA | TRBV5-6 | CASSFPGQGDEQFF | TGTGCCAGCAGCTTTCCGGGACAGGGAGATGAGCAGTTCTTC
TRBJ1-1 | NA | few | TRBV30 | CAWSWVGQPRAEAFF | TGTGCCTGGAGTTGGGTGGGGCAGCCCCGCGCTGAAGCTTTCTTT
TRBJ1-2 | TRBD1 | NA | TRBV12-3/TRBV12-4 | CASSLRTGYGYTF | TGTGCCAGCAGCCTTCGGACAGGGTATGGCTACACCTTC
TRBJ2-3 | TRBD1 | NA | TRBV19 | CASSSAGTGYTDTQYF | TGTGCCAGTAGTAGCGCCGGGACAGGATACACAGATACGCAGTATTTT
TRBJ1-5 | NA | NA | TRBV2 | CASSEALQSNQPQHF | TGTGCCAGCAGTGAAGCGCTTCAGAGCAATCAGCCCCAGCATTTT
TRBJ1-1 | NA | NA | TRBV21-1 | CASSSQHVNTEAFF | TGTGCCAGCAGCTCTCAACACGTGAACACTGAAGCTTTCTTT
TRBJ2-7 | TRBD1 | NA | TRBV6-5 | CASSYNTGVREQYF | TGTGCCAGCAGTTACAACACAGGGGTCCGCGAGCAGTACTTC
TRBJ2-7 | NA | NA | TRBV29-1 | CSVTGGRSGGSYEQYF | TGCAGCGTTACAGGGGGCCGGAGCGGGGGCTCCTACGAGCAGTACTTC
TRBJ2-1 | TRBD1 | NA | TRBV13 | CASRYTGVSTPYNEQFF | TGTGCCAGCAGATACACAGGGGTCTCCACACCTTACAATGAGCAGTTCTTC
TRBJ2-5 | TRBD1 | NA | TRBV25-1 | CASKPRQGLGETQYF | TGTGCCAGCAAACCTAGACAGGGTCTAGGGGAGACCCAGTACTTC
TRBJ1-5 | NA | NA | TRBV18 | CASSQGQSGNQPQHF | TGTGCCAGCTCACAAGGACAGAGTGGCAATCAGCCCCAGCATTTT
TRBJ2-5 | TRBD1 | few | TRBV27 | CASRSITGGRETQYF | TGTGCCAGCAGATCTATTACAGGGGGTCGCGAGACCCAGTACTTC
TRBJ1-4 | NA | NA | TRBV7-8 | CASSLMPGGQEKLFF | TGTGCCAGCAGCTTAATGCCAGGCGGGCAAGAAAAACTGTTTTTT
TRBJ2-5 | TRBD1 | NA | TRBV24-1 | CATSDLGTGEETQYF | TGTGCCACCAGTGATCTCGGGACAGGCGAAGAGACCCAGTACTTC
TRBJ2-7 | NA | NA | TRBV2 | CASSEARVGYEQYF | TGTGCCAGCAGTGAAGCGCGGGTGGGGTACGAGCAGTACTTC
TRBJ2-7 | NA | NA | TRBV7-2 | CASSLDPLRASYEQYF | TGTGCCAGCAGCTTAGATCCCTTGAGGGCCTCCTACGAGCAGTACTTC
TRBJ2-7 | NA | NA | TRBV6-5 | CASSPPGGEDYYF | TGTGCCAGCAGCCCCCCAGGAGGGGAGGACTACTACTTC
TRBJ1-2 | NA | NA | TRBV9 | CASSVATSGSYGYTF | TGTGCCAGCAGCGTAGCTACGTCAGGAAGCTATGGCTACACCTTC
TRBJ2-1 | TRBD2 | NA | TRBV5-1 | CASSFGQGTGGRNNEQFF | TGCGCCAGCAGCTTTGGGCAGGGTACTGGCGGGAGAAACAATGAGCAGTTCTTC
TRBJ1-1 | NA | once | TRBV7-2 | CASSLARTGYTEAFF | TGTGCCAGCAGCTTAGCGCGAACAGGGTACACTGAAGCTTTCTTT
TRBJ1-6 | NA | NA | TRBV10-1 | CASSDRGESPLHF | TGCGCCAGCAGTGACAGGGGAGAGTCACCCCTCCACTTT
TRBJ1-2 | TRBD1 | NA | TRBV2 | CASSTGGAKYGYTF | TGTGCCAGCAGCACAGGGGGCGCGAAATATGGCTACACCTTC
TRBJ2-3 | NA | once | TRBV24-1 | CATSEGTRDTQYF | TGTGCCACCAGTGAAGGGACACGAGATACGCAGTATTTT
TRBJ1-2 | TRBD1 | NA | TRBV6-6 | CASSYSGQGQGYTF | TGTGCCAGCAGTTACTCGGGACAGGGGCAAGGCTACACCTTC
TRBJ1-2 | NA | NA | TRBV30 | CAWSEEGIYYGYTF | TGTGCCTGGAGTGAGGAGGGAATCTACTATGGCTACACCTTC
TRBJ2-2 | NA | NA | TRBV11-2 | CASKGEGGTGELFF | TGTGCCAGCAAGGGGGAGGGCGGCACCGGGGAGCTGTTTTTT
TRBJ1-2 | NA | NA | TRBV30 | CAWSPSGNYGYTF | TGTGCCTGGAGTCCATCGGGGAACTATGGCTACACCTTC
TRBJ1-2 | NA | few | TRBV5-1 | CASSVTQGNYGYTF | TGCGCCAGCAGCGTCACACAGGGTAACTATGGCTACACCTTC
TRBJ1-6 | NA | NA | TRBV27 | CASSSIGQSRHLHF | TGTGCCAGCAGTTCCATTGGACAATCTCGCCACCTCCACTTT
TRBJ2-1 | TRBD1 | once | TRBV29-1 | CSVPGGKSYNEQFF | TGCAGCGTTCCAGGGGGCAAATCCTACAATGAGCAGTTCTTC
TRBJ1-1 | NA | NA | TRBV6-5 | CASSPQFGLNTEAFF | TGTGCCAGCAGTCCGCAGTTTGGTCTGAACACTGAAGCTTTCTTT
TRBJ1-5 | NA | few | TRBV5-5 | CASSLNPQDNQPQHF | TGTGCCAGCAGCTTGAACCCCCAGGACAATCAGCCCCAGCATTTT
TRBJ1-4 | TRBD1 | NA | TRBV19 | CASIMGAGGNEKLFF | TGTGCCAGTATCATGGGGGCAGGGGGAAATGAAAAACTGTTTTTT
TRBJ2-3 | NA | NA | TRBV4-1 | CASSQARGSTDTQYF | TGCGCCAGCAGCCAAGCTCGGGGGAGCACAGATACGCAGTATTTT
TRBJ1-4 | TRBD1 | NA | TRBV5-1 | CASSSAGTGGANEKLFF | TGCGCCAGCAGCTCAGCCGGCACAGGGGGCGCGAATGAAAAACTGTTTTTT
TRBJ1-1 | NA | once | TRBV12-5 | CASVAGNTEAFF | TGTGCTAGTGTCGCGGGGAACACTGAAGCTTTCTTT
TRBJ2-3 | NA | few | TRBV4-1 | CASSQVEGSADTQYF | TGCGCCAGCAGCCAAGTGGAGGGTAGCGCAGATACGCAGTATTTT
TRBJ2-1 | TRBD2 | NA | TRBV4-3 | CASSHAGGAENEQFF | TGCGCCAGCAGCCACGCGGGGGGGGCGGAAAATGAGCAGTTCTTC
TRBJ1-4 | NA | NA | TRBV25-1 | CASSDKLGQGREKLFF | TGTGCCAGCAGTGACAAATTGGGGCAGGGAAGGGAAAAACTGTTTTTT
TRBJ1-3 | TRBD1 | NA | TRBV7-3 | CASKRDSSGNTIYF | TGTGCCAGCAAAAGGGACAGCTCTGGAAACACCATATATTTT
TRBJ2-5 | TRBD1 | NA | TRBV30 | CAGRDRVRETQYF | TGTGCCGGGAGGGACAGGGTTAGGGAGACCCAGTACTTC
TRBJ1-4 | NA | NA | TRBV18 | CASSPPVSRGGEKLFF | TGTGCCAGCTCACCACCGGTTTCTCGGGGTGGTGAAAAACTGTTTTTT
TRBJ2-5 | TRBD1 | NA | TRBV7-9 | CASSLGLGGPFGETQYF | TGTGCCAGCAGCTTAGGGCTAGGGGGCCCATTCGGGGAGACCCAGTACTTC
TRBJ1-1 | TRBD1 | NA | TRBV5-4 | CASSWGQMNTEAFF | TGTGCCAGCAGCTGGGGACAGATGAACACTGAAGCTTTCTTT
TRBJ2-5 | TRBD2 | once | TRBV29-1 | CSVEAGGVGETQYF | TGCAGCGTTGAAGCGGGGGGGGTTGGAGAGACCCAGTACTTC
TRBJ1-2 | NA | NA | TRBV28 | CASRGSVYGYTF | TGTGCCAGCAGGGGGAGCGTCTATGGCTACACCTTC
TRBJ2-1 | NA | NA | TRBV24-1 | CATSDGDRPNEQFF | TGTGCCACCAGTGACGGTGACAGGCCCAATGAGCAGTTCTTC
TRBJ1-2 | TRBD1 | NA | TRBV30 | CAWSFNRGGYTF | TGTGCCTGGAGTTTTAACAGGGGTGGCTACACCTTC
TRBJ1-1 | NA | NA | TRBV5-6 | CASSVWTGGTEAFF | TGTGCCAGCAGCGTGTGGACGGGGGGCACTGAAGCTTTCTTT
TRBJ1-1 | TRBD1 | NA | TRBV11-2 | CASSPPTGTNTEAFF | TGTGCCAGCAGCCCCCCGACAGGGACGAACACTGAAGCTTTCTTT
TRBJ2-5 | TRBD2 | once | TRBV2 | CASRRSSGGTGETQYF | TGTGCCAGCAGAAGGTCCAGCGGGGGGACCGGAGAGACCCAGTACTTC
TRBJ2-3 | TRBD2 | few | TRBV15 | CATSRELATRGGTDTQYF | TGTGCCACCAGCAGAGAACTAGCGACTAGAGGGGGCACAGATACGCAGTATTTT